These 29 T cell receptor beta chains were sequenced from one sample in a study of cytomegalovirus exposure and HLA in healthy donors. The PCR had 60 Vbeta and 13 Jbeta primers. This table comes from immunoSEQ multiplex PCR, and its TCRdb copy is limited to in-frame clones, with some not included. This table has fewer than 200,000 clones, roughly 70% appearing once. The specimen was PBMCs. The receptor set was obtained from a girl aged 5-17 years in good health and CMV-seronegative.

The V call is TRBV4-1, the J call TRBJ1-1; no firm D call. Germline V lookup: CDR1 MGHRA, CDR2 YSYEKL. CDR3 length: 15 residues. Trimming left V 3 bases short and J 2 bases short, with 13 bases between. CDR3 DNA sequence: TGCGCCAGCAGCCACCTCGGGAATCTTAACACTGAAGCTTTCTTT. It encodes CASSHLGNLNTEAFF.

This clone appeared a few times. V usage is TRBV2 and J usage is TRBJ1-5, with D hard to call. V was clipped by 2 bases and J by 5 bases, with 10 bases between them. This CDR3 has 14 residues. Germline V CDR1 and CDR2: SNHLY, FYNNEI. The CDR3 sequence is CASSEFMSYQPQHF. The DNA of the CDR3 is TGTGCCAGCAGTGAATTTATGAGTTATCAGCCCCAGCATTTT. The variable domain in full, completed from reference TRBV2 and TRBJ1-5, reads EPEVTQTPSHQVTQMGQEVILRCVPISNHLYFYWYRQILGQKVEFLVSFYNNEISEKSEIFDDQFSVERPDGSNFTLKIRSTKLEDSAMYFCASSEFMSYQPQHFGDGTRLSIL.

The rearrangement uses TRBV5-4 and TRBJ2-6; D is ambiguous. Germline V gene lookup returns CDR1 SGHNT and CDR2 YYREEE (reference sequence). Trimming removed 2 bases at V and 2 bases at J, with 17 bases between. CDR3 length: 18 residues. CDR3 nucleotide sequence: TGTGCCAGCAGCTTTGCGCTAAGCCCCGCGCCTGGGGCCAACGTCCTGACTTTC. Translated, it gives CASSFALSPAPGANVLTF.

This clone was detected a few times. The CDR3 nucleotides are TGTGCCAGCAGCCCACGGGAAGCAGATCAGCCCCAGCATTTT. Residues: CASSPREADQPQHF. The chain is built from TRBV21-1 and TRBJ1-5. TRBV21-1 is flagged as a pseudogene. The CDR3 is made up of 14 amino acids.

The chain couples TRBV2 to TRBJ2-7; D is undetermined. CDR1 is SNHLY and CDR2 is FYNNEI in the germline V gene. Trimming removed 6 bases from V and 1 base from J, with 4 bases in between. The CDR3 contains 11 residues. The CDR3 here is CASRQSYEQYF. The CDR3 DNA reads as TGTGCCAGCAGGCAGTCCTACGAGCAGTACTTC.

The rearrangement joins TRBV5-6 to TRBJ2-7; possible D gene TRBD1, 5 bases. This CDR3 has 16 amino acids. Germline V lookup: CDR1 SGHDT, CDR2 YYEEEE. V was clipped by 0 bases and J by 0 bases, with 13 bases between them. The CDR3 sequence: CASSLGARQSSYEQYF. The CDR3, as DNA: TGTGCCAGCAGCTTGGGGGCCAGACAGAGCTCCTACGAGCAGTACTTC.

This clone was observed a few times. The chain uses TRBV6-5 and TRBJ1-3; D is undetermined. The V and J ends lost 6 bases and 3 bases respectively, with 9 bases between them. In germline, CDR1 is MNHEY, CDR2 SVGAGI. CDR3 size: 13 residues. CDR3 nucleotide sequence: TGTGCCAGCAGGGCGGTAGATGGAAACACCATATATTTT. Translation: CASRAVDGNTIYF.

This clone occurred a few times. The V and J genes are TRBV2 and TRBJ1-2; perhaps TRBD1 as D (6 bases). CDR1 SNHLY and CDR2 FYNNEI come from the germline V gene. With 8 bases removed from V and 9 bases from J, the gap between germline ends came to 16 bases. This CDR3 is 12 amino acids long. CDR3 protein: CASVWVRDSYTF. CDR3 nucleotides: TGTGCCAGCGTGTGGGTTCGGGACAGCTACACCTTC.

This clone was observed a single time. V and J are TRBV7-3 and TRBJ2-3; D ambiguous. The V gene lost 4 bases and the J gene lost 2 bases, with 7 bases spanning the gap. Germline lookup yields CDR1 SGHTA and CDR2 FQGTGA. This CDR3 has 13 residues. The CDR3 DNA is TGTGCCAGCAGCTCCTACGTCACAGATACGCAGTATTTT. Encoded protein: CASSSYVTDTQYF. Supplemented by reference TRBV7-3 and TRBJ2-3, the full variable domain reads GAGVSQTPSNKVTEKGKYVELRCDPISGHTALYWYRQSLGQGPEFLIYFQGTGAADDSGLPNDRFFAVRPEGSVSTLKIQRTERGDSAVYLCASSSYVTDTQYFGPGTRLTVL.

The chain links TRBV6-5 to TRBJ1-4; D unresolved. The CDR3 sequence is 15 residues long. Germline loops: CDR1 MNHEY, CDR2 SVGAGI. V was trimmed by 0 bases and J by 7 bases, leaving 12 bases between them. CDR3 region: CASSYSSGLGEKLFF. In nucleotides, the CDR3 is TGTGCCAGCAGTTACTCTTCGGGTTTGGGTGAAAAACTGTTTTTT.

The rearrangement uses TRBV28 and TRBJ2-1, with 9 bases matching TRBD1. V lost 7 bases to trimming and J lost 6 bases; unmatched junction nucleotides: 16. The CDR3 extends over 17 amino acids. The V gene's germline CDR1 is MDHEN and CDR2 SYDVKM. The CDR3 DNA reads TGTGCCAGCAATCAAAATCCCGGACAGGGGAACATCAATGAGCAGTTCTTC. Amino acid sequence: CASNQNPGQGNINEQFF.

V gene TRBV11-1 combines with J gene TRBJ1-2; 8 nucleotides agree with TRBD1. Trimming removed 0 bases from V and 4 bases from J; junction bases left unmatched: 4. The germline gives CDR1 SGHAT, CDR2 FQDESV (reference sequence). The CDR3 loop spans 15 amino acids. CDR3 amino acids: CASSLAPDRAYGYTF. The CDR3 DNA is TGTGCCAGCAGCTTAGCACCGGACAGGGCCTATGGCTACACCTTC.

About this clone itself: The junction shows a germline mismatch at one end, possibly a read error. The genes are TRBV19 and TRBJ1-3, with no clear D. The CDR3 covers 14 residues. Germline V gene data show CDR1 as LNHDA and CDR2 as SQIVND (reference sequence). CDR3 bases: TGTGCCAGTAAGCGCGGCTCCTCTGTAAACACCATATATTTT. As protein: CASKRGSSVNTIYF.

The gene calls are TRBV6-4 and TRBJ1-2; the D is unclear. The CDR3 consists of 13 residues. The germline CDR1 and CDR2 sequences are MRHNA and SNTAGT. The germline V and J ends were trimmed by 3 bases and 8 bases, with 13 bases remaining between them. CDR3: CASSEGPSGGYTF. CDR3 nucleotides: TGTGCCAGCAGTGAGGGCCCCTCGGGAGGCTACACCTTC.

This clone was seen more than once but under ten times. The rearrangement links TRBV5-1 to TRBJ2-7; TRBD1 is a possible D gene (5 bases). The CDR3 is 11 residues long. Germline CDR1 reads SGHRS; CDR2 reads YFSETQ. V was cut by 0 bases and J by 7 bases, with 5 bases left in between. CDR3 sequence: CASSLEGEQYF. CDR3 nucleotide sequence: TGCGCCAGCAGCTTGGAGGGGGAGCAGTACTTC.

The rearrangement joins TRBV5-6 to TRBJ1-4; D unclear. The germline CDR1 and CDR2 sequences are SGHDT and YYEEEE. Trimming left V 4 bases short and J 5 bases short, with 9 bases between. This CDR3 is built from 13 residues. This CDR3 is CASSPVGNEKLFF. The CDR3 nucleotides are TGTGCCAGCAGCCCTGTCGGGAATGAAAAACTGTTTTTT.

Only a few counts were recorded for this clone. The chain uses TRBV27 and TRBJ1-1, with D perhaps matching TRBD1 (6 bases). From germline, CDR1 is MNHEY and CDR2 SMNVEV (reference sequence). V lost 7 bases to trimming and J lost 2 bases, with 17 bases between them. This CDR3 region has 15 residues. The CDR3 is CASTSGDIGNTEAFF. CDR3 in DNA: TGTGCCAGCACCTCCGGGGACATTGGCAACACTGAAGCTTTCTTT.

This sequence joins TRBV2 and TRBJ2-5; TRBD2 agrees at 12 bases. The ends lost 5 bases at V and 5 bases at J; junction bases unmatched: 9. In germline, CDR1 is SNHLY, CDR2 FYNNEI. CDR3 length: 16 residues. CDR3 DNA: TGTGCCAGCAGTAAGACTAGCGGGGGTTTCGCGGAGACCCAGTACTTC. It is translated as CASSKTSGGFAETQYF.

Many counts were recorded for this clone. V usage is TRBV6-4 and J usage is TRBJ2-2; TRBD1 is a possible D gene (6 bases). The CDR3 has 14 amino acids. The germline gives CDR1 MRHNA, CDR2 SNTAGT. V lost 3 bases and J 4 bases, leaving 9 bases between the germline ends. CDR3 nucleotide sequence: TGTGCCAGCAGTGAAAGGGGGATCACCGGGGAGCTGTTTTTT. Translated: CASSERGITGELFF.

This chain connects TRBV2 to TRBJ1-5; TRBD1 might be the D (5 bases). The V gene lost 2 bases and the J gene lost 4 bases, with 12 bases spanning the gap. CDR3 length: 15 residues. Germline V gene lookup returns CDR1 SNHLY and CDR2 FYNNEI. In DNA, the CDR3 is TGTGCCAGCAGTGAACGCGTGAAGGGGAATCAGCCCCAGCATTTT. The encoded protein is CASSERVKGNQPQHF.

This clone was detected once. V and J are TRBV30 and TRBJ2-7, with D perhaps TRBD2 (5 bases). V was shortened by 3 bases and J by 7 bases, with 10 bases between the two germline ends. The CDR3 runs 11 residues. The germline V gene encodes CDR1 GTSNPN and CDR2 SVGIG (reference sequence). The chain's CDR3 is CAWRGVEEQYF. The CDR3 region has the DNA TGTGCCTGGAGGGGAGTAGAAGAGCAGTACTTC. Supplemented by reference TRBV30 and TRBJ2-7, the full variable domain reads SQTIHQWPATLVQPVGSPLSLECTVEGTSNPNLYWYRQAAGRGLQLLFYSVGIGQISSEVPQNLSASRPQDRQFILSSKKLLLSDSGFYLCAWRGVEEQYFGPGTRLTVT.

In DNA form, the CDR3 reads TGCGCCAGCAGCTTAGGGGGCACGAACACTGAAGCTTTCTTT. It encodes CASSLGGTNTEAFF. The chain has TRBV5-1 and TRBJ1-1; 7 bases agree with TRBD1. This CDR3 is built from 14 residues. Per germline, CDR1 SGHRS and CDR2 YFSETQ. Trimming cost V 2 bases and J 1 base; bases outside gene matches: 2.

This chain uses TRBV11-2 with TRBJ1-1; D is ambiguous. CDR1 and CDR2 (germline): SGHAT, FQNNGV. The CDR3 contains 14 residues. V lost 3 bases to trimming and J lost 1 base, with 9 bases between them. CDR3 nucleotide sequence: TGTGCCAGCAGCTTGAGGGAGGGGAACACTGAAGCTTTCTTT. This codes for CASSLREGNTEAFF.

The chain carries TRBV13 and TRBJ2-4; tentatively, D is TRBD2 (6 bases). Germline CDR1 is PRHDT and CDR2 is FYEKMQ (reference sequence). CDR3 size: 12 residues. Trimming removed 8 bases at V and 5 bases at J, with 10 bases between. The CDR3 sequence is CASSGGENIQYF. The CDR3 bases are TGTGCCAGCTCAGGAGGGGAAAACATTCAGTACTTC.

This clone was recorded a few times. The chain employs TRBV14 and TRBJ2-2, with 7 bases fitting TRBD1. The germline gives CDR1 SGHDN, CDR2 FVKESK. V shed 4 bases, J shed 13 bases, and the junction held 9 bases outside the gene matches. CDR3 size: 13 residues. The chain's CDR3 is CASSLLDRAALFF. The CDR3 nucleotides are TGTGCCAGCAGCCTACTAGACAGGGCAGCGCTGTTTTTT.

This clone came up a few times. V is TRBV29-1 and J is TRBJ1-1; D ambiguous. The CDR3 is 12 residues long. V was clipped by 5 bases and J by 10 bases, with 17 bases between them. Germline assignment: CDR1 SQVTM and CDR2 ANQGSEA. DNA for the CDR3: TGCAGCGTTCCCCTTATGGGAGGCACAGCTTTCTTT. Its translation: CSVPLMGGTAFF. The whole variable domain, remainder taken from reference TRBV29-1 and TRBJ1-1, is SAVISQKPSRDICQRGTSLTIQCQVDSQVTMMFWYRQQPGQSLTLIATANQGSEATYESGFVIDKFPISRPNLTFSTLTVSNMSPEDSSIYLCSVPLMGGTAFFGQGTRLTVV.

The V call is TRBV28, the J call TRBJ1-2; TRBD1 is a possible D gene (6 bases). This CDR3 region has 13 residues. CDR1 MDHEN and CDR2 SYDVKM come from the germline V gene. Trimming took off 7 bases at V and 4 bases at J, with 13 bases between the two ends. In nucleotides, the CDR3 is TGTGCCAGCACCTTGACAGGACCCTATGGCTACACCTTC. It yields the protein CASTLTGPYGYTF.

This chain uses TRBV5-1 with TRBJ2-7; a weak D match, TRBD1 (6 bases). CDR3 length equals 14 residues. V was trimmed by 7 bases and J by 1 base, leaving 15 bases between them. Germline CDR1 SGHRS, CDR2 YFSETQ. This CDR3 reads CASSHTGQSYEQYF. DNA for the CDR3: TGCGCCAGCTCCCACACTGGACAGTCCTACGAGCAGTACTTC.

The chain carries TRBV10-3 and TRBJ2-3, with D possibly TRBD1 on 5 matching bases. V lost 10 bases to trimming and J lost 1 base, with 15 bases between them. There are 14 residues in the CDR3. In germline, CDR1 is ENHRY, CDR2 SYGVKD. The CDR3 spells CATTGAWGTDTQYF. As DNA, the CDR3 is TGTGCCACTACAGGAGCTTGGGGCACAGATACGCAGTATTTT.